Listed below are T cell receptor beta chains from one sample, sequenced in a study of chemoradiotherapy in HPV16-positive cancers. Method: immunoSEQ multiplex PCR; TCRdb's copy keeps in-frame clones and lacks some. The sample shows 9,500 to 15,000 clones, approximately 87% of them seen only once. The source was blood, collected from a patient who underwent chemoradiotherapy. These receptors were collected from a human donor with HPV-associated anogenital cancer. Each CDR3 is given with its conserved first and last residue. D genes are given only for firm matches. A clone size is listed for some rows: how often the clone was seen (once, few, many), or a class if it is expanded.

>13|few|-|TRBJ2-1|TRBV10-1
CASSPRAYNEQFF
TGCGCCAGCAGCCCCCGGGCCTACAATGAGCAGTTCTTC
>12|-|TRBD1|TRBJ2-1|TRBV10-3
CAISSTGDEQFF
TGTGCCATCAGCTCCACAGGGGATGAGCAGTTCTTC
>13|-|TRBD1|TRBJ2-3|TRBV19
CASRPTGVNTQYF
TGTGCCAGTAGACCAACAGGGGTTAATACGCAGTATTTT
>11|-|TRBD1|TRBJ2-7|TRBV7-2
CASSRDRDQYF
TGTGCCAGCAGCCGGGACAGGGATCAGTACTTC
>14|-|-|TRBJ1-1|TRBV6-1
CASSFSGWATEAFF
TGTGCCAGCAGTTTTTCTGGGTGGGCCACTGAAGCTTTCTTT
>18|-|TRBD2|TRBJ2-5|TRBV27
CASSLTASGGLLQETQYF
TGTGCCAGCAGTTTGACGGCTAGCGGGGGGCTCCTACAAGAGACCCAGTACTTC
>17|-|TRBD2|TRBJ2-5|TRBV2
CASSRTGTSGAQETQYF
TGTGCCAGCAGTAGAACCGGGACTAGCGGGGCGCAAGAGACCCAGTACTTC
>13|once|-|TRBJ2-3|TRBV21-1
CASKDPSTDTQYF
TGTGCCAGCAAGGACCCTAGCACAGATACGCAGTATTTT
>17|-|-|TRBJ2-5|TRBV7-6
CASSLVVPVGGAETQYF
TGTGCCAGCAGCTTAGTGGTTCCCGTGGGGGGGGCAGAGACCCAGTACTTC
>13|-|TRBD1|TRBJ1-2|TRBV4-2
CASSRETGSGYTF
TGTGCCAGCAGCCGAGAGACAGGGTCGGGCTACACCTTC
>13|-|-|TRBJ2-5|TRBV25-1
CASSDSGRKTQYF
TGTGCCAGCAGTGATTCGGGAAGGAAGACCCAGTACTTC
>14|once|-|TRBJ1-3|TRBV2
CASSQTPSGNTIYF
TGTGCCAGCAGCCAGACCCCCTCTGGAAACACCATATATTTT
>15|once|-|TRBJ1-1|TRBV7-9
CASSPPRGGHTEAFF
TGTGCCAGCAGCCCCCCCCGCGGCGGCCACACTGAAGCTTTCTTT
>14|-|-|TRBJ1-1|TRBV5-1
CASSLYQGNTEAFF
TGCGCCAGCAGCCTATACCAGGGGAACACTGAAGCTTTCTTT
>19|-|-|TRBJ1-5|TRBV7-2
CASSVKESGYVYSNQPQHF
TGTGCCAGCAGCGTTAAAGAATCTGGGTACGTCTATAGCAATCAGCCCCAGCATTTT
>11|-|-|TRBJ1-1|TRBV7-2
CASRWGTEAFF
TGTGCCAGCAGGTGGGGGACTGAAGCTTTCTTT
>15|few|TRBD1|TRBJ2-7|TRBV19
CASSTQGVRTYEQYF
TGTGCCAGTAGTACCCAGGGGGTAAGGACCTACGAGCAGTACTTC
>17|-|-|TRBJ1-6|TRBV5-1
CASTWNRRIPYNSPLHF
TGCGCCAGCACCTGGAACAGGAGAATTCCCTATAATTCACCCCTCCACTTT
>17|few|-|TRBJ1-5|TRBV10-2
CASSERLGGWINQPQHF
TGCGCCAGCAGTGAACGTCTGGGGGGGTGGATCAATCAGCCCCAGCATTTT
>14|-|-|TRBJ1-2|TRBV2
CASNPGARWGGYTF
TGTGCCAGCAATCCGGGAGCTCGGTGGGGTGGCTACACCTTC
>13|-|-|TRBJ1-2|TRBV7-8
CASSLELDRYYTF
TGTGCCAGCAGCTTAGAACTGGACAGATACTACACCTTC
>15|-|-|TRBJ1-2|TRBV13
CASSSQSGRDYGYTF
TGTGCCAGCAGCTCCCAATCTGGCAGGGATTATGGCTACACCTTC
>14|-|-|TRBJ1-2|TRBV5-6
CASSLEGRVGGYTF
TGTGCCAGCAGCTTGGAGGGCAGGGTTGGTGGCTACACCTTC